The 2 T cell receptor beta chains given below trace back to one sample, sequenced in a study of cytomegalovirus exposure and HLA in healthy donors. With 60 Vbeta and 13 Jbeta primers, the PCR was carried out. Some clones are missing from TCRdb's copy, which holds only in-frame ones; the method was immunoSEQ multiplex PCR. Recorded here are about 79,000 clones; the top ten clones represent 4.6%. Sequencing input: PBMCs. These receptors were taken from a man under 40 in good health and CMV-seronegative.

Here the CDR3 DNA reads TGTGCCAGCACCGAACAGGGAGGGTACACTGAAGCTTTCTTT. Translating it yields CASTEQGGYTEAFF. This sequence joins TRBV6-6 and TRBJ1-1, with D possibly matching TRBD1 (6 bases). Germline lookup yields CDR1 MNHNY and CDR2 SVGAGI (reference sequence). The V end lost 7 bases, the J end lost 3 bases, and 15 bases lay between the germline ends. CDR3 length equals 14 residues.

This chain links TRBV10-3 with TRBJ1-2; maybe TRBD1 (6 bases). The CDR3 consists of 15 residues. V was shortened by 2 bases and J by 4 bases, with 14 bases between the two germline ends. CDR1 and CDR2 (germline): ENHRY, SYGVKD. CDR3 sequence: CAISERGGGAYGYTF. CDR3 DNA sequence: TGTGCCATCAGTGAGAGGGGTGGGGGGGCCTATGGCTACACCTTC.